The text below deals with one TCR beta chain. Its specificity is unknown. This sample stems from a study of Ad26.COV2.S vaccination and SARS-CoV-2 variants. This sample's treatment: some 20 received Ad26.COV2.S at low or high dose, single or two shots; 5 received placebo; per-sample allocation not given. All samples were drawn on day 63, counting from the first vaccine or placebo injection. Boston provided a donor who was an adult aged 18-55 years. TCRdb keeps only in-frame clones here, not all; method: immunoSEQ multiplex PCR. The sample lists about 250,000 clones; approximately 88% were seen once. The V end was cut by 4 bases, the J end by 7 bases, with 8 bases between. CDR1 SGDLS and CDR2 YYNGEE come from the germline V gene. The length of the CDR3 is 12 residues. Overall study results and limits: Vaccinated individuals (as opposed to placebo recipients) had higher spike-specific TCR breadth.

The sample in question was peripheral blood, obtained in a trial of Ad26.COV2.S vaccine versus placebo. The chain links TRBV9 to TRBJ1-4; tentatively, D is TRBD1 (5 bases). The receptor comes from a person aged 18 to 65 who received the Ad26.COV2.S COVID-19 vaccine or a placebo. This chain's CDR3 is CASSRDGEKLFF. The CDR3 DNA reads TGTGCCAGCAGCCGGGACGGTGAAAAACTGTTTTTT.